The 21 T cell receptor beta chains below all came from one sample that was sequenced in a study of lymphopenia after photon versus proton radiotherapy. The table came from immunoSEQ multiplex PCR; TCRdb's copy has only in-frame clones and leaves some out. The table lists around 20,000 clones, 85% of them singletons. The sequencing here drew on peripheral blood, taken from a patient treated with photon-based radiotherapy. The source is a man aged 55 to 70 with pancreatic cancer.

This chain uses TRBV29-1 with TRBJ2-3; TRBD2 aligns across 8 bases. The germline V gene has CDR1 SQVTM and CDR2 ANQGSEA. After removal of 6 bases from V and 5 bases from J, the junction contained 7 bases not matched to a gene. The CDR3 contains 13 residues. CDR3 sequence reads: CSVRGAIRDTQYF. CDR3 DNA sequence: TGCAGCGTGCGGGGGGCCATTAGAGATACGCAGTATTTT.

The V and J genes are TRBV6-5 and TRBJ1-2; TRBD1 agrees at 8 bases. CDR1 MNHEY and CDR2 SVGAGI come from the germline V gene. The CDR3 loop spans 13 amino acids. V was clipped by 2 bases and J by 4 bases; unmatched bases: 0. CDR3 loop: CASSYTGGYGYTF. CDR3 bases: TGTGCCAGCAGTTACACAGGGGGCTATGGCTACACCTTC.

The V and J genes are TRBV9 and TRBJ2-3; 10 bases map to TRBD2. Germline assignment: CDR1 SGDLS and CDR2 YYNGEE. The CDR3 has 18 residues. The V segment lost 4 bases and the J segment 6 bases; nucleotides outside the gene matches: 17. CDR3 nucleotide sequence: TGTGCCAGCAGCCCCACCTCTAAGGTAGCGGGGGGCCTTGATACGCAGTATTTT. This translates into CASSPTSKVAGGLDTQYF.

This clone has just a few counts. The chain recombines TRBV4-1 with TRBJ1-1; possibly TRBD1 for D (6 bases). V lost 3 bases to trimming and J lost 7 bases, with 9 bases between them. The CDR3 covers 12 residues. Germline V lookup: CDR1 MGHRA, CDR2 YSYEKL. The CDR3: CASSQDRGEAFF. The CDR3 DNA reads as TGCGCCAGCAGCCAGGACAGAGGTGAAGCTTTCTTT.

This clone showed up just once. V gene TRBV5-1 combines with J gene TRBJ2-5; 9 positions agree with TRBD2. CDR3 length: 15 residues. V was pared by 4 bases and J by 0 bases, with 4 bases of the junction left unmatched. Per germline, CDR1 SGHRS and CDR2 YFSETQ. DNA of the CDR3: TGCGCCAGCAGCAAAAGCGGGGGGTACCAAGAGACCCAGTACTTC. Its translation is CASSKSGGYQETQYF.

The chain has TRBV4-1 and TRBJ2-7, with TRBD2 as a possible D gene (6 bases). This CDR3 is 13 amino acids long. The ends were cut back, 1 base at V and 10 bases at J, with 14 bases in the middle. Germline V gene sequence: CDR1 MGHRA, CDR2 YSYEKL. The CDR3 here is CASSQVVLGTQYF. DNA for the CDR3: TGCGCCAGCAGCCAAGTGGTTCTCGGGACTCAGTACTTC.

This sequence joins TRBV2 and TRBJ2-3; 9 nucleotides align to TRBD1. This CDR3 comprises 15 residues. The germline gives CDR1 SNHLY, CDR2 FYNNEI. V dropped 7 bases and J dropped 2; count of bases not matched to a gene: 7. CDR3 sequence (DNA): TGTGCCAGCACGGCCGGGACAGGGCACACAGATACGCAGTATTTT. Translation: CASTAGTGHTDTQYF.

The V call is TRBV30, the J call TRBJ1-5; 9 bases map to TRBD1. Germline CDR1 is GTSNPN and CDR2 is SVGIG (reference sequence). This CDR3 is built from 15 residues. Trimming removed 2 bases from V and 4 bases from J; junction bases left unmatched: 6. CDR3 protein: CAWSPPGTGNQPQHF. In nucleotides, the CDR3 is TGTGCCTGGAGTCCGCCCGGGACAGGGAATCAGCCCCAGCATTTT.

Here the CDR3 reads CASSLLSSNQPQHF. CDR3 bases: TGTGCCAGCAGCTTGTTATCTAGCAATCAGCCCCAGCATTTT. The chain carries TRBV5-4 and TRBJ1-5; no firm D call. The length of the CDR3 is 14 residues. V lost 1 base to trimming and J lost 0 bases, with 5 bases between them. CDR1 SGHNT and CDR2 YYREEE come from the germline V gene (reference sequence).

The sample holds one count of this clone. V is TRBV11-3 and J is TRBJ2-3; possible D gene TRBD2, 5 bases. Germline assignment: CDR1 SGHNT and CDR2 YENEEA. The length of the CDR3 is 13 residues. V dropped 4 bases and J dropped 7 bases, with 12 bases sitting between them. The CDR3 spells CASSWTYENTQYF. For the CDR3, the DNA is TGTGCCAGCAGCTGGACTTACGAGAATACGCAGTATTTT.

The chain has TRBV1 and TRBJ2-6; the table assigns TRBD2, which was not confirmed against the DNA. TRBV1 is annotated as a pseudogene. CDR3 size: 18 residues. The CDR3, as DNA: TGCACCAGCAGCCAAGGGACTAGCGGGGGCTCTGGGGCCAACGTCCTGACTTTC. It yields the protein CTSSQGTSGGSGANVLTF.

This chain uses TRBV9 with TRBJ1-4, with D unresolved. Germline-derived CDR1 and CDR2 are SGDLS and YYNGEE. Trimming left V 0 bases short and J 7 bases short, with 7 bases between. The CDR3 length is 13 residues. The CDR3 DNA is TGTGCCAGCAGCGTAGCAGGTGCTGAAAAACTGTTTTTT. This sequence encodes CASSVAGAEKLFF.

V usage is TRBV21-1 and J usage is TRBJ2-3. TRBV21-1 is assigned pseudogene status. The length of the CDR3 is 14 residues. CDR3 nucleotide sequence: TGTGCCAGCAGCAAAGTCGTTAGGTGGGATACGCAGTATTTT. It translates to CASSKVVRWDTQYF.

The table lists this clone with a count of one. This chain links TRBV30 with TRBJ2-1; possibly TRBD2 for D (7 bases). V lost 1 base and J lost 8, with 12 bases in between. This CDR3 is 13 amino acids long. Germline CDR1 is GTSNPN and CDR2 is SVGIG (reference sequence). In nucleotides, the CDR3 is TGTGCCTGGAGTGCGGGGGGCCCGTATGAGCAGTTCTTC. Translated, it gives CAWSAGGPYEQFF.

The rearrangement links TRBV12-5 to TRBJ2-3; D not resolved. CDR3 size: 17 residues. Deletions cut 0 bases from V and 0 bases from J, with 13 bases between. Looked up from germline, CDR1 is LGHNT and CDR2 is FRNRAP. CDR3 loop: CASGLVRVGGSTDTQYF. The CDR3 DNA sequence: TGTGCTAGTGGTTTGGTACGGGTAGGTGGGAGCACAGATACGCAGTATTTT.

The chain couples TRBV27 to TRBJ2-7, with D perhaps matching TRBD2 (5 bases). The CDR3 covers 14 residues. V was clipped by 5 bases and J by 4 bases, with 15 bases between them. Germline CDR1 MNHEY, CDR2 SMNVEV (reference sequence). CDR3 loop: CASSPRRLTYEQYF. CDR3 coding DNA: TGTGCCAGCAGTCCGCGGAGGCTCACGTACGAGCAGTACTTC.

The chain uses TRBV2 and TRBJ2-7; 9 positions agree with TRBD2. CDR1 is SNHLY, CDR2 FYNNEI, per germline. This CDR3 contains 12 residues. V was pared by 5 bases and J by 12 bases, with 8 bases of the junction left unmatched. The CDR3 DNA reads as TGTGCCAGCAGTCGGCAAGCAGCGGGGGGGTACTTC. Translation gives CASSRQAAGGYF.

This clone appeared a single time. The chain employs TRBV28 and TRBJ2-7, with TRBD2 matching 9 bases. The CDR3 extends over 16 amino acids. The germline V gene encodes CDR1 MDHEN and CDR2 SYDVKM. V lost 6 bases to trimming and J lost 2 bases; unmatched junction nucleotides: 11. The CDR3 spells CASSPPGLARTYEQYF. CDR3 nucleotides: TGTGCCAGCAGCCCCCCTGGACTAGCGAGGACCTACGAGCAGTACTTC.

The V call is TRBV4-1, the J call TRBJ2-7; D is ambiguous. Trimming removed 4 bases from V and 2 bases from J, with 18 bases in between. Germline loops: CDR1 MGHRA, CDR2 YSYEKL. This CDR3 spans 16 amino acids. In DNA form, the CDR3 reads TGCGCCAGCAGCCCCCAGGTTGGGGAAGTTACCTACGAGCAGTACTTC. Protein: CASSPQVGEVTYEQYF.

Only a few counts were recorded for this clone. The CDR3 DNA follows: TGTGCCAGCAGCCAAAGACGGCCGGCCTACAATGAGCAGTTCTTC. Its translation: CASSQRRPAYNEQFF. The chain recombines TRBV7-2 with TRBJ2-1; no definite D call. V lost 5 bases and J 2 bases, leaving 13 bases between the germline ends. Germline loops: CDR1 SGHTA, CDR2 FQGNSA. The CDR3 runs 15 residues.

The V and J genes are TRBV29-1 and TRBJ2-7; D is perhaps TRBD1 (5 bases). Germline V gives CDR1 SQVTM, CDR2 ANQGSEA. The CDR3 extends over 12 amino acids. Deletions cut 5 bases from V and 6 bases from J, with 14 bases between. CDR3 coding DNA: TGCAGCGTTTTTGGGCCAGGGCTCGAGCAGTACTTC. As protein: CSVFGPGLEQYF.